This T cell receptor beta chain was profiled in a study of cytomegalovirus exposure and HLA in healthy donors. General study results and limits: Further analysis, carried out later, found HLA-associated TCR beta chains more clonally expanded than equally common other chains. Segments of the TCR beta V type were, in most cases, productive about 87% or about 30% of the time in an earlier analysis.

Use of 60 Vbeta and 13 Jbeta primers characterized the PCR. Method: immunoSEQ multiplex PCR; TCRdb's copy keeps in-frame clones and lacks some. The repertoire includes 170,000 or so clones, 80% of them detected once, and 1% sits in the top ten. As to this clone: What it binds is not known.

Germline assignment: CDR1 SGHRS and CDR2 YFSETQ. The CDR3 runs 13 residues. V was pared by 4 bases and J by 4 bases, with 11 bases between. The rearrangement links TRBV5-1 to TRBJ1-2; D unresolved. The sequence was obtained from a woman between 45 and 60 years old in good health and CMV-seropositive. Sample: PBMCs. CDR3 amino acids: CASSIGEIYGYTF. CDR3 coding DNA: TGCGCCAGCAGCATAGGAGAGATCTATGGCTACACCTTC.